The entry below gives a single T cell receptor (beta chain) sequence along with its context. Its antigen remains unidentified. The germline CDR1 and CDR2 sequences are SGHRS and YFSETQ. This CDR3 has 16 residues. The data are from a study of cytomegalovirus exposure and HLA in healthy donors. General observations from the study: Accurate prediction of most subjects' HLA-A and HLA-B alleles from TCR beta sequences was reported. In vitro experiments confirmed that a few CMV-associated chains were specific for CMV antigens. Common viral pathogens (according to a later analysis) appeared linked to several of the most significant clusters. The authors listed 150 to 200 TCR beta chains as cytomegalovirus-associated.

13 Jbeta primers and 60 Vbeta primers were used for the PCR. Sequenced by immunoSEQ multiplex PCR; TCRdb stores in-frame clones only, minus some. The sample has over 75,000 clones, roughly 81% seen once. The sample comprised PBMCs. This rearrangement joins TRBV5-1 to TRBJ2-5; D is possibly TRBD2 (6 bases). The tail of the sequence fits TRBJ2-7 better, so the J call may be wrong. This clonotype was sampled from a woman between 18 and 29 years old in good health and CMV-seropositive. CDR3 region: CASSPEPGRNWYEQYF. In nucleotides, the CDR3 is TGCGCCAGCAGCCCGGAACCAGGGAGGAACTGGTACGAGCAGTACTTC.